These 12 T cell receptor beta chains were all obtained from the same sample, sequenced in a study of shared clonotypes between healthy human individuals. Data came from immunoSEQ multiplex PCR; TCRdb stores just in-frame clones and leaves some out. The repertoire holds about 2 million clones, with roughly 95% as singletons. Naive CD8 isolation took CD45RO-negative cells positively selected for CCR7 and excluded terminally differentiated effector memory CD45RA+ cells. Sequenced sample: naive CD8+ T cells sorted from blood. The source of these receptors is a young man in good health.

This chain links TRBV5-1 with TRBJ2-2; 7 bases align to TRBD1. The length of the CDR3 is 16 residues. After removal of 1 base from V and 4 bases from J, the junction contained 7 bases not matched to a gene. Germline assignment: CDR1 SGHRS and CDR2 YFSETQ. The CDR3 sequence: CASSLRTGEGTGELFF. CDR3 bases: TGCGCCAGCAGCTTGAGAACAGGGGAAGGCACCGGGGAGCTGTTTTTT.

The chain uses TRBV28 and TRBJ2-3; D is unresolved. CDR1 and CDR2 (germline): MDHEN, SYDVKM. V dropped 6 bases and J dropped 5 bases, with 15 bases sitting between them. CDR3 length: 14 amino acids. The CDR3 coding sequence is TGTGCCAGCAGCCCCACAGACTGGGTAGATACGCAGTATTTT. It encodes CASSPTDWVDTQYF.

The V and J genes are TRBV14 and TRBJ2-5; TRBD1 matches at 8 bases. In germline, CDR1 is SGHDN, CDR2 FVKESK. V lost 6 bases to trimming and J lost 7 bases; unmatched junction nucleotides: 10. The CDR3 spans 14 residues. The CDR3 protein is CASRRTGWPGTQYF. CDR3 coding DNA: TGTGCCAGCAGACGGACAGGGTGGCCAGGGACCCAGTACTTC. Combining the CDR3 with reference TRBV14 and TRBJ2-5 gives the whole variable domain EAGVTQFPSHSVIEKGQTVTLRCDPISGHDNLYWYRRVMGKEIKFLLHFVKESKQDESGMPNNRFLAERTGGTYSTLKVQPAELEDSGVYFCASRRTGWPGTQYFGPGTRLLVL.

Concerning this clone itself: The sample contains more than one DNA sequence encoding this CDR3. V gene TRBV27 combines with J gene TRBJ2-3; 10 nucleotides line up with TRBD2. Germline V gene data show CDR1 as MNHEY and CDR2 as SMNVEV (reference sequence). With 2 bases clipped from V and 2 bases from J, the junction kept 7 bases outside the gene matches. This CDR3 comprises 17 residues. CDR3: CASSLLASGGPTDTQYF. As DNA, the CDR3 is TGTGCCAGCAGTTTACTTGCTAGCGGGGGCCCCACAGATACGCAGTATTTT.

The chain employs TRBV4-3 and TRBJ2-1; weak D call: TRBD2 (6 bases). V was trimmed by 0 bases and J by 13 bases, leaving 13 bases between them. The CDR3 is made up of 13 amino acids. Germline CDR1 LGHNA, CDR2 YSLEER. CDR3 region: CASSQDGAGSQFF. CDR3 DNA sequence: TGCGCCAGCAGCCAAGATGGGGCGGGATCACAGTTCTTC.

This clone was found once. The rearrangement uses TRBV11-1 and TRBJ2-7, with 9 positions matching TRBD1. The CDR3 is 15 residues long. V was clipped by 1 base and J by 5 bases; unmatched bases: 6. Germline values: CDR1 SGHAT, CDR2 FQDESV (reference sequence). CDR3 sequence (DNA): TGTGCCAGCAGCTTAGGGGGGACAGGGTCCGACGAGCAGTACTTC. This translates into CASSLGGTGSDEQYF.

Worth noting for this clone: The same CDR3 arises from other DNA sequences in this sample as well. V usage is TRBV12-5 and J usage is TRBJ2-7; D unresolved. Germline CDR1 is LGHNT and CDR2 is FRNRAP. V was clipped by 1 base and J by 4 bases, with 5 bases between them. The length of the CDR3 is 12 residues. The CDR3 here is CASGLAAYEQYF. DNA for the CDR3: TGTGCTAGTGGTTTGGCAGCTTACGAGCAGTACTTC.

In DNA, the CDR3 is TGTGCCAGCAGCCCGAAGGGGAAGGGGAACAATGAGCAGTTCTTC. Protein: CASSPKGKGNNEQFF. J is TRBJ2-1 and V is TRBV11-2, with D perhaps matching TRBD1 (5 bases). Per germline, CDR1 SGHAT and CDR2 FQNNGV. The CDR3 spans 15 residues. Trimming left V 5 bases short and J 5 bases short, with 16 bases between.

As regards this clone: At the DNA level, this CDR3 is encoded by other sequences in the same sample as well. The V and J genes are TRBV4-1 and TRBJ2-1; 12 nucleotides agree with TRBD2. Germline values: CDR1 MGHRA, CDR2 YSYEKL. V gave up 3 bases and J gave up 5 bases; unmatched junction bases: 2. CDR3 length: 15 amino acids. CDR3: CASSQTSGGNNEQFF. The CDR3 DNA reads TGCGCCAGCAGCCAGACTAGCGGGGGTAACAATGAGCAGTTCTTC.

The chain joins TRBV5-8 to TRBJ2-2; 8 bases agree with TRBD1. Looked up from germline, CDR1 is SGHTS and CDR2 is YDEGEE. This CDR3 spans 13 amino acids. The V segment lost 4 bases and the J segment 7 bases; nucleotides outside the gene matches: 3. CDR3 DNA sequence: TGTGCCAGCAGCATTGGGACAGGCGGGGAGCTGTTTTTT. It codes for CASSIGTGGELFF.

The V and J genes are TRBV7-9 and TRBJ2-7; possible D gene TRBD1, 5 bases. The CDR3 runs to 14 residues. Per the germline V gene, CDR1 is SEHNR and CDR2 is FQNEAQ (reference sequence). Trimming pared 2 bases from V and 0 bases from J, leaving 8 bases between. CDR3: CASSLSQGSYEQYF. The DNA of the CDR3 is TGTGCCAGCAGCTTATCCCAGGGCTCCTACGAGCAGTACTTC.

On this clone itself: Different DNA sequences within this sample yield the same CDR3. The CDR3 reads CASSLGTDSNQPQHF. The CDR3 DNA sequence: TGTGCCAGCAGCTTAGGGACGGACAGCAATCAGCCCCAGCATTTT. The V gene is TRBV7-9, the J gene TRBJ1-5, with D unresolved. V lost 1 base and J 1 base, leaving 8 bases between the germline ends. CDR3 length: 15 residues. In germline, CDR1 is SEHNR, CDR2 FQNEAQ (reference sequence).